The 31 T cell receptor beta chains below come from one sample, sequenced in a study of CD8 T cells in ankylosing spondylitis (dated by TCRdb to about 2017). Library prep was done by 5' RACE. Sequencing used an Illumina HiSeq 2500. Clones were called with MiXCR by TCRdb after fastp trimmed the public reads at Q25, and only in-frame beta chains were retained. CDR3 protein sequences are deduplicated, and each keeps its most common genes and DNA. The sample has about 150,000 distinct CDR3 sequences on record, around two fifths of them singletons. Approximately 14% of the sample lies in the top ten. Sequenced: synovial fluid, either unsorted or a sorted T cell fraction (not recorded which). The receptors were sampled from a male donor with ankylosing spondylitis.

The genes are TRBV27 and TRBJ1-2; D is undetermined. The CDR3 has 13 amino acids. The germline V gene has CDR1 MNHEY and CDR2 SMNVEV (reference sequence). V was cut by 8 bases and J by 4 bases, with 14 bases left in between. The DNA for the CDR3 is TGTGCCAGCTCCTTCCGGGGAGGCTATGGCTACACCTTC. Translated, it gives CASSFRGGYGYTF.

The chain recombines TRBV6-1 with TRBJ2-3; no clear D gene. The CDR3 consists of 16 residues. Germline CDR1 is MNHNS and CDR2 is SASEGT. Between the trimmed V and J ends, which lost 5 bases and 3 bases, there was a span of 18 bases. The CDR3 nucleotides are TGTGCCAGCAGTCCCCGCCGGGCTTCTGGGACAGATACGCAGTATTTT. Translating gives CASSPRRASGTDTQYF.

This clonotype came up once. The V and J genes are TRBV4-1 and TRBJ2-4; TRBD1 matches 9 bases. Trimming took 0 bases from V and 7 from J; bases not matched to a gene: 4. Germline V lookup: CDR1 MGHRA, CDR2 YSYEKL. CDR3 length: 15 amino acids. The CDR3 spells CASSQDDRGRNIQYF. The CDR3 DNA follows: TGCGCCAGCAGCCAAGACGACAGGGGGAGGAACATTCAGTACTTC.

The chain joins TRBV11-1 to TRBJ1-6, with D possibly matching TRBD1 (5 bases). The ends were cut back, 5 bases at V and 5 bases at J, with 22 bases in the middle. In germline, CDR1 is SGHAT, CDR2 FQDESV (reference sequence). This CDR3 contains 18 residues. CDR3 region: CASSPFPPGRDHNSPLHF. The CDR3 coding sequence is TGTGCCAGCAGCCCCTTCCCGCCGGGGCGCGACCATAATTCACCCCTCCACTTT.

This clonotype has a handful of counts. The chain carries TRBV27 and TRBJ2-5, with D unclear. The CDR3 covers 15 residues. Germline V gene lookup returns CDR1 MNHEY and CDR2 SMNVEV (reference sequence). V lost 5 bases and J lost 4, with 17 bases in between. The CDR3 here is CASSPVVIGTETQYF. CDR3 sequence (DNA): TGTGCCAGCAGTCCCGTGGTCATCGGCACAGAGACCCAGTACTTC.

This clonotype was recorded only once. The rearrangement links TRBV13 to TRBJ2-1; D tentatively reads TRBD1 or TRBD2 (5 bases each). Germline V gives CDR1 PRHDT, CDR2 FYEKMQ (reference sequence). This CDR3 has 13 amino acids. The germline V and J ends were trimmed by 8 bases and 7 bases, with 15 bases remaining between them. CDR3 coding DNA: TGTGCCAGCCGCCCTGGGGGAAGGAATGAGCAGTTCTTC. Its translation: CASRPGGRNEQFF.

The chain combines TRBV7-9 with TRBJ2-7; unclear D gene. CDR3 length equals 15 residues. CDR1 is SEHNR and CDR2 is FQNEAQ in the germline V gene (reference sequence). V was trimmed by 4 bases and J by 1 base, leaving 14 bases between them. DNA of the CDR3: TGTGCCAGCAGCTCCTTTAAGGCCCAGTCCTACGAGCAGTACTTC. Residues: CASSSFKAQSYEQYF.

This clonotype came up many times. The rearrangement links TRBV7-9 to TRBJ2-1; TRBD2 might be the D (6 bases). The CDR3 is 14 residues long. The V and J ends lost 5 bases and 4 bases respectively, with 12 bases between them. From germline, CDR1 is SEHNR and CDR2 FQNEAQ (reference sequence). CDR3 sequence: CASSGGTGYNEQFF. DNA of the CDR3: TGTGCCAGCAGCGGGGGGACCGGATACAATGAGCAGTTCTTC.

The gene calls are TRBV28 and TRBJ2-7, with D perhaps matching TRBD1 or TRBD2 (5 bases each). The V gene lost 3 bases and the J gene lost 2 bases, with 17 bases spanning the gap. The CDR3 is 16 residues long. Germline CDR1 MDHEN, CDR2 SYDVKM. CDR3 sequence reads: CASSFGPRGDTYEQYF. The CDR3 bases are TGTGCCAGCAGTTTCGGGCCGAGGGGAGATACCTACGAGCAGTACTTC.

The chain employs TRBV4-1 and TRBJ2-7; maybe TRBD2 (6 bases). This CDR3 is built from 16 residues. Per germline, CDR1 MGHRA and CDR2 YSYEKL. Trimming shortened V by 3 bases and J by 3 bases, and 18 bases separated the two germline ends. As DNA, the CDR3 is TGCGCCAGCAGCCATAACGGGGCCCCAGCGGGCTACGAGCAGTACTTC. It is translated as CASSHNGAPAGYEQYF.

This clonotype was seen at least ten times. The V and J genes are TRBV3-1 and TRBJ2-7; D is undetermined. V was cut by 1 base and J by 6 bases, with 7 bases left in between. The CDR3 is 12 amino acids. Germline V lookup: CDR1 LGHDT, CDR2 YNNKEL (reference sequence). CDR3 nucleotide sequence: TGTGCCAGCAGCCAAGGTGGAAGCGAGCAGTACTTC. Translating gives CASSQGGSEQYF.

V usage is TRBV12-3 or TRBV12-4 and J usage is TRBJ1-4; 8 bases are shared with TRBD1. The CDR3 runs 19 residues. The trim removed 5 bases at V and 0 bases at J, leaving 14 bases unmatched. CDR3 DNA: TGTGCCAGCAGTCCCACCCAAGGACAGGGATCCGCAACTAATGAAAAACTGTTTTTT. Translated: CASSPTQGQGSATNEKLFF.

The CDR3 reads CASSLRGAATYEQYF. The CDR3 coding sequence is TGTGCCAGCAGCTTAAGAGGGGCAGCAACCTACGAGCAGTACTTC. V is TRBV7-9 and J is TRBJ2-7; D assignment may be TRBD1 or TRBD2 (5 bases each). CDR1 and CDR2 (germline): SEHNR, FQNEAQ (reference sequence). V was clipped by 2 bases and J by 2 bases, with 13 bases between them. The CDR3 totals 15 residues.

The chain combines TRBV7-8 with TRBJ2-7; possibly TRBD1 or TRBD2 for D (5 bases each). This CDR3 is built from 12 residues. Trimming pared 5 bases from V and 6 bases from J, leaving 11 bases between. Germline V CDR1 and CDR2: SGHVS, FQNEAQ. CDR3 amino acids: CASSGWDAEQYF. CDR3 DNA sequence: TGTGCCAGCAGCGGGTGGGACGCCGAGCAGTACTTC.

The CDR3 DNA is TGCGCCAGCAGCCAAGAAGTGAGGGTAATAGCAAGGGATACGCAGTATTTT. Protein sequence: CASSQEVRVIARDTQYF. This rearrangement joins TRBV4-1 to TRBJ2-3; possible D gene TRBD2, 5 bases. The germline CDR1 and CDR2 sequences are MGHRA and YSYEKL. Trimming pared 0 bases from V and 6 bases from J, leaving 19 bases between. This CDR3 spans 17 amino acids.

The rearrangement uses TRBV6-1 and TRBJ2-1; 7 nucleotides line up with TRBD2. The CDR3 has 15 residues. Unmatched junction bases numbered 6, after V lost 5 bases and J lost 2 bases. In germline, CDR1 is MNHNS, CDR2 SASEGT. In nucleotides, the CDR3 is TGTGCCAGCAGTCCGAGGACTAGGGCCTACAATGAGCAGTTCTTC. Translating gives CASSPRTRAYNEQFF.

The genes are TRBV20-1 and TRBJ2-2; 12 bases line up with TRBD2. V lost 2 bases and J lost 6; bases outside the gene matches: 4. This CDR3 has 15 residues. The V gene's germline CDR1 is DFQATT and CDR2 SNEGSKA (reference sequence). The CDR3 region has the DNA TGCAGTGCTAGAAGACTAGCGGGAGACGCCGGGGAGCTGTTTTTT. Its protein is CSARRLAGDAGELFF.

The gene calls are TRBV6-2 or TRBV6-3 and TRBJ2-1; TRBD2 aligns across 13 bases. Germline CDR1 is MNHEY and CDR2 is SVGEGT. The CDR3 loop spans 17 amino acids. The ends lost 0 bases at V and 7 bases at J; junction bases unmatched: 6. CDR3 region: CASSYSLAGGPQNEQFF. The CDR3 DNA is TGTGCCAGCAGTTACTCACTAGCGGGGGGGCCGCAGAATGAGCAGTTCTTC.

V and J are TRBV7-9 and TRBJ2-7; the match to TRBD1 covers 7 bases. V dropped 4 bases and J dropped 0; count of bases not matched to a gene: 6. Germline V gene data show CDR1 as SEHNR and CDR2 as FQNEAQ (reference sequence). The CDR3 covers 15 residues. CDR3 protein: CASSSPRDSSYEQYF. CDR3 nucleotides: TGTGCCAGCAGCTCCCCACGGGACAGCTCCTACGAGCAGTACTTC.

The chain combines TRBV5-1 with TRBJ2-7; D not resolved. Trimming stripped 1 base from V and 2 bases from J, with 13 bases between. Germline assignment: CDR1 SGHRS and CDR2 YFSETQ. The CDR3 is 15 residues long. The CDR3 region is CASSLWGTEAYEQYF. The CDR3 DNA follows: TGCGCCAGCAGCTTGTGGGGTACGGAAGCCTACGAGCAGTACTTC.

The table lists this clonotype with a few counts. CDR3 coding DNA: TGTGCCAGTAGTGCGGCGTCCCTGACTCCTTTCACAGATACGCAGTATTTT. It translates to CASSAASLTPFTDTQYF. The chain has TRBV19 and TRBJ2-3; D is ambiguous. Trimming stripped 5 bases from V and 2 bases from J, with 20 bases between. Germline V CDR1 and CDR2: LNHDA, SQIVND (reference sequence). CDR3 length: 17 amino acids.

The chain couples TRBV7-9 to TRBJ1-2; tentative D call: TRBD1 (6 bases). CDR1 and CDR2 from the germline V gene are SEHNR and FQNEAQ (reference sequence). CDR3 length equals 14 residues. Trimming shortened V by 3 bases and J by 0 bases, and 8 bases separated the two germline ends. The CDR3 loop is CASSFTGSNYGYTF. The CDR3 DNA reads TGTGCCAGCAGCTTTACAGGGTCTAACTATGGCTACACCTTC. Filled out from reference TRBV7-9 and TRBJ1-2, the complete variable domain reads DTGVSQNPRHKITKRGQNVTFRCDPISEHNRLYWYRQTLGQGPEFLTYFQNEAQLEKSRLLSDRFSAERPKGSFSTLEIQRTEQGDSAMYLCASSFTGSNYGYTFGSGTRLTVV.

This clonotype has a handful of counts. The chain uses TRBV3-1 and TRBJ2-1; 11 positions match TRBD2. This CDR3 region has 15 residues. The germline CDR1 and CDR2 sequences are LGHDT and YNNKEL (reference sequence). J gave up 6 bases and V 1 base, and 2 bases lay outside the gene matches. This chain's CDR3 is CASSQGLAGLNEQFF. The CDR3 DNA reads TGTGCCAGCAGCCAAGGACTAGCGGGACTCAATGAGCAGTTCTTC.

This clonotype was seen a handful of times. The V and J genes are TRBV6-5 and TRBJ1-1; D uncertain. The CDR3 has 14 amino acids. Germline CDR1 is MNHEY and CDR2 is SVGAGI. V was clipped by 2 bases and J by 0 bases, with 7 bases between them. The CDR3 DNA reads as TGTGCCAGCAGTTACGACTTAATGAACACTGAAGCTTTCTTT. It codes for CASSYDLMNTEAFF.

The chain is built from TRBV12-3 or TRBV12-4 and TRBJ2-1; 9 bases map to TRBD2. The V and J ends lost 6 bases and 4 bases, in that order; junction bases with no gene match: 4. The CDR3 covers 14 residues. The CDR3 DNA reads as TGTGCCAGCAGGGCTAGCGGGACATACAATGAGCAGTTCTTC. Its protein is CASRASGTYNEQFF.

This clonotype was detected only a few times. The genes are TRBV9 and TRBJ2-1; 8 positions match TRBD2. V lost 0 bases to trimming and J lost 8 bases; unmatched junction nucleotides: 7. Germline V gene lookup returns CDR1 SGDLS and CDR2 YYNGEE. The CDR3 has 15 amino acids. This CDR3 reads CASSVERTSLHEQFF. Written as DNA, the CDR3 is TGTGCCAGCAGCGTAGAGAGGACTAGCCTTCATGAGCAGTTCTTC. The whole variable domain, filled in from reference TRBV9 and TRBJ2-1, reads DSGVTQTPKHLITATGQRVTLRCSPRSGDLSVYWYQQSLDQGLQFLIQYYNGEERAKGNILERFSAQQFPDLHSELNLSSLELGDSALYFCASSVERTSLHEQFFGPGTRLTVL.

The J gene is TRBJ2-5, the V gene TRBV6-1; 13 nucleotides align to TRBD2. This CDR3 has 14 amino acids. V lost 10 bases to trimming and J lost 0 bases; unmatched junction nucleotides: 2. CDR1 is MNHNS and CDR2 is SASEGT in the germline V gene. The CDR3 nucleotides read TGTGCCATTGGGACTAGCGGGGACCAAGAGACCCAGTACTTC. Its translation is CAIGTSGDQETQYF.

This chain connects TRBV11-2 to TRBJ1-1, with D hard to call. There are 14 residues in the CDR3. Germline V gene data show CDR1 as SGHAT and CDR2 as FQNNGV. The V end lost 1 base, the J end lost 1 base, and 7 bases lay between the germline ends. The CDR3 coding sequence is TGTGCCAGCAGCTTAGTATGGGGGAACACTGAAGCTTTCTTT. The encoded protein is CASSLVWGNTEAFF.

Only a few counts were recorded for this clonotype. The V call is TRBV20-1, the J call TRBJ2-1; perhaps D is TRBD1 or TRBD2 (6 bases each). The V gene's germline CDR1 is DFQATT and CDR2 SNEGSKA (reference sequence). V lost 4 bases and J 7 bases, leaving 17 bases between the germline ends. CDR3 length: 14 residues. The CDR3 DNA reads as TGCAGTGCTACTGGGGGGCTCCTCGATAATGAGCAGTTCTTC. Protein: CSATGGLLDNEQFF.

This clonotype has at least ten counts. This chain uses TRBV11-2 with TRBJ1-1, with D perhaps matching TRBD1 (6 bases). Germline loops: CDR1 SGHAT, CDR2 FQNNGV. V gave up 5 bases and J gave up 1 base, with 17 bases separating them. The CDR3 consists of 16 residues. Written as DNA, the CDR3 is TGTGCCAGCAGCCCCTGGGGGGGGGCGGAGAACACTGAAGCTTTCTTT. It yields the protein CASSPWGGAENTEAFF.

The chain carries TRBV6-1 and TRBJ2-3; 8 bases fit TRBD2. J lost 4 bases, V lost 3 bases, and 6 bases had no gene match. This CDR3 is built from 15 residues. Germline CDR1 MNHNS, CDR2 SASEGT. The CDR3 here is CASSESGGSPDTQYF. Written as DNA, the CDR3 is TGTGCCAGCAGTGAGAGCGGGGGTAGCCCAGATACGCAGTATTTT.